This note documents a single TCR beta chain sequence. Its antigen is unidentified. Assay: immunoSEQ multiplex PCR; the TCRdb copy retains only in-frame clones and omits some. The sample yields roughly 420,000 clones, about 91% seen once. Treatment given: some 20 received Ad26.COV2.S at low or high dose, single or two shots; several received placebo; per-sample allocation not given. On day 63 after the first injection, vaccine and placebo recipients gave samples. The data are from a study of Ad26.COV2.S vaccination and SARS-CoV-2 variants. Study conclusions and caveats: Using TCR breadth and depth analyses may have led to underestimated total T cell responses.

CDR1 LGHNA and CDR2 YNFKEQ come from the germline V gene. This CDR3 is built from 14 residues. Trimming stripped 2 bases from V and 6 bases from J, with 12 bases between. This sequence joins TRBV4-2 and TRBJ2-3; no clear D. Specimen: peripheral blood, collected in a trial of Ad26.COV2.S vaccine versus placebo. The source of this sequence is a person aged 18 to 65 who received the Ad26.COV2.S COVID-19 vaccine or a placebo. CDR3 amino acids: CASSQLSDGDTQYF. The CDR3 DNA reads as TGTGCCAGCAGCCAATTATCAGACGGGGATACGCAGTATTTT.